This T cell receptor (beta chain) was sequenced in a study of identical twins. Overall study findings and caveats: The conclusions drew on cross-sectional statistical analysis instead of tracking the same donors. For cord blood, abundant beta clonotypes had fewer insertions, unlike memory repertoires, which showed none.

Healthy Caucasian donors formed the entire cohort. About this clonotype itself: Its antigen remains unknown.

This CDR3 has 16 residues. Germline trimming cut 4 bases from V and 2 bases from J; bases unmatched to any gene: 9. Germline V gives CDR1 SEHNR, CDR2 FQNEAQ (reference sequence). TCRdb reprocessed the 5' RACE reads via MiXCR and lists one record per CDR3 protein. Here the sample spans some 240,000 distinct CDR3 sequences, around 8.3% being singletons. The same sample was also used in a study of yellow fever vaccine responses in identical twins. According to that study: A vaccine T cell response that seemed partly convergent and partly personalized was reported in twins.

V usage is TRBV7-9 and J usage is TRBJ2-7; 9 nucleotides align to TRBD1. Sequenced material: CD8+ T cells sorted from blood. The sequence derives from a woman aged 18-29 years in good health. The CDR3 loop reads CASSSIPGTGTYEQYF. DNA of the CDR3: TGTGCCAGCAGCTCGATTCCCGGGACAGGGACCTACGAGCAGTACTTC.